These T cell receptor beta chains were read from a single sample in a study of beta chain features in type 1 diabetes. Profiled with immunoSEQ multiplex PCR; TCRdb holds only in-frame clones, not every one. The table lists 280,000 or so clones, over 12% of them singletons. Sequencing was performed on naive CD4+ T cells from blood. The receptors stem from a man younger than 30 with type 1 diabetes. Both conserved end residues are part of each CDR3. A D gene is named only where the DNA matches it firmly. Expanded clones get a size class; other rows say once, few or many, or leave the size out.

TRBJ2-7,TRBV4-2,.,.,TGTGCCAGCAGCCAGGCGGGACTTCGGTACGAGCAGTACTTC,CASSQAGLRYEQYF
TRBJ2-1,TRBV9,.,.,TGTGCCAGCAGCGGAGTGCTGTCGGGTCACAATGAGCAGTTCTTC,CASSGVLSGHNEQFF
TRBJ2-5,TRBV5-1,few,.,TGCGCCAGCAGCCCTGGGAGGTGGGAGACCCAGTACTTC,CASSPGRWETQYF
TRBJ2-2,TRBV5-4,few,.,TGTGCCAGCAGCTTAACGGGCAGGGACACCGGGGAGCTGTTTTTT,CASSLTGRDTGELFF
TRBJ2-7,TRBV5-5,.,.,TGTGCCAGCAGCCCCTCGACAGTCTACGAGCAGTACTTC,CASSPSTVYEQYF
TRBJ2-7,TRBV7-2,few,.,TGTGCCAGCAGCTTCGTCTCCGGCGGAGTGACCGAGCAGTACTTC,CASSFVSGGVTEQYF
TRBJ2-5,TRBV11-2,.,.,TGTGCCAGCAGCCTCCAGAAGGCAGCGTACCAAGAGACCCAGTACTTC,CASSLQKAAYQETQYF
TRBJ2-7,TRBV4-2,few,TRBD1,TGTGCCAGCAGCCAACTACAGGGGGAGGTGAAAGAGCAGTACTTC,CASSQLQGEVKEQYF
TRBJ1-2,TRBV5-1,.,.,TGCGCCAGCACTCCGAGCTTCCATTCTAACTATGGCTACACCTTC,CASTPSFHSNYGYTF
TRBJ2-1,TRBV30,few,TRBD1,TGTGCCTGGTGGGCTGAGGGACAGGGATACAATGAGCAGTTCTTC,CAWWAEGQGYNEQFF
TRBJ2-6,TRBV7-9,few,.,TGTGCCAGCAAGGAACAGGGAGTCTCTGGGGCCAACGTCCTGACTTTC,CASKEQGVSGANVLTF
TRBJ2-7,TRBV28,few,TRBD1,TGTGCCAGCAGTGCCGGGACAGTTCTCTACGAGCAGTACTTC,CASSAGTVLYEQYF
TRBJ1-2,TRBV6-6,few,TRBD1,TGTGCCAGCAGGGACAGGACTAACTATGGCTACACCTTC,CASRDRTNYGYTF
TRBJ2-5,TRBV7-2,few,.,TGTGCCAGCAGCTTAGTCAGCCAAGAGACCCAGTACTTC,CASSLVSQETQYF
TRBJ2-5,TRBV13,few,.,TGTGCCAGCAGCAGCAGACGGGGGGAGACCCAGTACTTC,CASSSRRGETQYF
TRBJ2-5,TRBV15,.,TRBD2,TGTGCCACCAGCCCGGGGGCGGGAGGGTTCCAAGAGACCCAGTACTTC,CATSPGAGGFQETQYF
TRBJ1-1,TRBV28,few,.,TGTGCCAGCAGTTTAGGGGATAGGGAGGGCGAGCCTGAAGCTTTCTTT,CASSLGDREGEPEAFF
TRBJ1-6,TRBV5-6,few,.,TGTGCCAGCAGCTTGAAGCAGTGGAGGGGAAATTCACCCCTCCACTTT,CASSLKQWRGNSPLHF
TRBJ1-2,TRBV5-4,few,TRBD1,TGTGCCAGCAGACAGTTGACAGGGAGCTACACCTTC,CASRQLTGSYTF
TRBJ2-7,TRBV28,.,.,TGTGCCAGCGGGGGGGCGTTCCACGAGCAGTACTTC,CASGGAFHEQYF
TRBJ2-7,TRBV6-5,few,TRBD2,TGTGCCGGGGGAAGCGGGAGGTCCGTCCACGAGCAGTACTTC,CAGGSGRSVHEQYF
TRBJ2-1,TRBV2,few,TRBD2,TGTGCCACCAGCGGGAGGGCTTACAATGAGCAGTTCTTC,CATSGRAYNEQFF
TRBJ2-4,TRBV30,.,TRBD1,TGTGCCTGGAGAGACAGGGGTCACATTCAGTACTTC,CAWRDRGHIQYF
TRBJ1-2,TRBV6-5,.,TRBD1,TGTGCCAGCAGTTACTCAAGAGGGGGCAACTATGGCTACACCTTC,CASSYSRGGNYGYTF
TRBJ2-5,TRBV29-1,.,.,TGCAGCGTTGAAGAGGGGGCGGAGACCCAGTACTTC,CSVEEGAETQYF
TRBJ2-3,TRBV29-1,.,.,TGCAGCGTTGAAAGCGCGGGACGCACAGATACGCAGTATTTT,CSVESAGRTDTQYF
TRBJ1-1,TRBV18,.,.,TGTGCCAGCTCACCTACAACAGGGAACACTGAAGCTTTCTTT,CASSPTTGNTEAFF
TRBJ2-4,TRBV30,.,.,TGTGCCTGGAGTGTGACGGGCAGGGCAGGCAAAAACATTCAGTACTTC,CAWSVTGRAGKNIQYF
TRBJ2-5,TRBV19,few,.,TGTGCCACCCTTCGTAGCATAGGCGAAGAGACCCAGTACTTC,CATLRSIGEETQYF
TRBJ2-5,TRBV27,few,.,TGTGCCAGCAGTTCTCGGTACCAAGAGACCCAGTACTTC,CASSSRYQETQYF
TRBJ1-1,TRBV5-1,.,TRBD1,TGCGCCAGCAGGCCCCAGACAGGGGGCTGGACTGAAGCTTTCTTT,CASRPQTGGWTEAFF
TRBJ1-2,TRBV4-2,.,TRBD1,TGTGCCAGCAGCCAGGGACAGGGGTATGGCTACACCTTC,CASSQGQGYGYTF
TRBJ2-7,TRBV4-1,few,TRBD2,TGCGCCAGCAGCCACCGACTAGCGGGAGAAATCTACGAGCAGTACTTC,CASSHRLAGEIYEQYF
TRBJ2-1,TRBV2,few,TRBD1,TGTGCCAGCAGGCGGGACAGGGGGATCGATGAGCAGTTCTTC,CASRRDRGIDEQFF
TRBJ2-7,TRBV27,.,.,TGTGCCAGCAGCCCGCGGTTTGACTACGAGCAGTACTTC,CASSPRFDYEQYF
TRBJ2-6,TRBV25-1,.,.,TGTGCCAGCAGAGGAGCTCTCACCAACGTCCTGACTTTC,CASRGALTNVLTF
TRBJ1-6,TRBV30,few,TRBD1,TGTGCCTGGAGTGTACGAGGACAGGGAAATTCACCCCTCCACTTT,CAWSVRGQGNSPLHF
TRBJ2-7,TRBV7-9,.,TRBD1,TGTGCCAGCAGCCAACCAGGGGGCCTAAGCGAGCAGTACTTC,CASSQPGGLSEQYF
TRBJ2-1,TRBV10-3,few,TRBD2,TGTGCCATCAGTACTAGCGGGGGCCTACCCTACAATGAGCAGTTCTTC,CAISTSGGLPYNEQFF
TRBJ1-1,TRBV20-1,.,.,TGCAGTTCAAACAGGCTTGGAGCTTTCTTT,CSSNRLGAFF
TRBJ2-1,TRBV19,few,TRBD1,TGTGCCAGTAGTGACAGGGAAGGTCAGTTCTTC,CASSDREGQFF
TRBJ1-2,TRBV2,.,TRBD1,TGTGCCAGCAGGCAGGGGGCGGACTATGGCTACACCTTC,CASRQGADYGYTF
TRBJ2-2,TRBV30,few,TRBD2,TGTGCCTGGAACCCCGCGGGAGTCACCGGGGAGCTGTTTTTT,CAWNPAGVTGELFF
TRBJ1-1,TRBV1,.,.,TGCACCAGCAGCCAAGGGACAGACAACACTGAAGCTTTCTTT,CTSSQGTDNTEAFF
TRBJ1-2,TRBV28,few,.,TGTGCCAGCAAGAACAGGATCGATTACACCTTC,CASKNRIDYTF
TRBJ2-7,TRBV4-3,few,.,TGCGCCAGCAGTCCTAGGGGATCAGGGAAGGGCCACGAGCAGTACTTC,CASSPRGSGKGHEQYF
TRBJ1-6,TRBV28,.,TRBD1,TGTGCCAGCAGTTCGGGACAGGGGTATTCACCCCTCCACTTT,CASSSGQGYSPLHF
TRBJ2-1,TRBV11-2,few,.,TGTGCCAGCAGCTTAGCTACGGTTTACAATGAGCAGTTCTTC,CASSLATVYNEQFF
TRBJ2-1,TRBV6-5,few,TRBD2,TGTGCCAGCAGTTACGGTACGGGGGGGCGTCGGAATGAGCAGTTCTTC,CASSYGTGGRRNEQFF
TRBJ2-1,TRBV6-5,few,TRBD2,TGTGCCAGCAGTTTCCTCAGCGGGAGGGCCAACAATGAGCAGTTCTTC,CASSFLSGRANNEQFF
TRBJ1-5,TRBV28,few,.,TGTGCCAGCAGTGAGACAGTGCGTGGCAATCAGCCCCAGCATTTT,CASSETVRGNQPQHF
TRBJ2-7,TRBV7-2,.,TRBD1,TGTGCCAGCAGCTTAGGGACAGGGTGGAGCTACGAGCAGTACTTC,CASSLGTGWSYEQYF
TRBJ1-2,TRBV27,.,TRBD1,TGTGCCAGTACTCCTCACACAGGGGACGGCTACACCTTC,CASTPHTGDGYTF
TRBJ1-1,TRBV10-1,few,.,TGCGCCAGCAGTGAGGCGCACACTGAAGCTTTCTTT,CASSEAHTEAFF
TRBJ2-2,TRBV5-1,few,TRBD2,TGCGCCAGCAGCTTGGAAATAGCGGGCACCGGGGAGCTGTTTTTT,CASSLEIAGTGELFF
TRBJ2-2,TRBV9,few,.,TGTGCCAGCAGCGTAGACGTGACACCGAACACCGGGGAGCTGTTTTTT,CASSVDVTPNTGELFF
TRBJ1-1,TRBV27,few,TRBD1,TGTGCCAGCAGGCCGACAGGGTCTGAAGCTTTCTTT,CASRPTGSEAFF
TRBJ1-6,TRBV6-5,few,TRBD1,TGTGCCAGCAGTTACCTGACAGGGGCAGAGACCTCACCCCTCCACTTT,CASSYLTGAETSPLHF